This TCR beta chain was retrieved from a study of CD8+ T cells in alopecia areata. Overall study context: Those treated were given oral tofacitinib at 5 to 10 mg twice daily. A 6-month period off drug followed tofacitinib, which lasted 6 to 18 months.

Extracted from the samples, RNA was reverse transcribed into cDNA to serve as the sequencing template. Sequenced by immunoSEQ multiplex PCR; TCRdb stores in-frame clones only, minus some. In the table there are roughly 250,000 clones, roughly 69% of which are singletons. Between the trimmed V and J ends, which lost 0 bases and 4 bases, there was a span of 10 bases. This CDR3 region has 14 residues. The germline CDR1 and CDR2 sequences are SGHRS and YFSETQ. Whole-study results and caveats: Sequencing of scalp samples also captures resident alphabeta T cells of normal skin.

On this clone: Antigen: not known.

This chain uses TRBV5-1 with TRBJ1-1, with D uncertain. This TCR was sampled from a human donor with alopecia areata. Sample: CD4+ T cells sorted from blood, taken at week 0. The CDR3 DNA reads TGCGCCAGCAGCTTGGAGGTACTATCCACTGAAGCTTTCTTT. Its translation: CASSLEVLSTEAFF.